This T cell receptor beta chain was captured by sequencing in a study of cytomegalovirus exposure and HLA in healthy donors (dated by TCRdb to 2015 to 2018). About the full investigation: The approximately 710 repertoires of the first cohort and the 120 validation repertoires were produced on the same platform, according to a later analysis. The study aimed to test whether cataloging public T cell receptors could reveal signatures of past pathogen exposure. Besides the first cohort of more than 650 subjects, a separate validation cohort made up of 120 different subjects was used. To predict cytomegalovirus infection status, the study combined high-throughput TCR immunosequencing, statistical association of individual TCRs with disease status, and machine learning. What the research found in general, with its limitations: The authors suggested that the approach could potentially be generalized to other disease states and immunological phenotypes. The classifier was reported to diagnose cytomegalovirus status with high specificity and sensitivity in both the original cohort and the validation cohort. In vitro tests confirmed that a few of the cytomegalovirus-associated TCR beta chains recognize cytomegalovirus antigens. While some public TCRs were present in many individuals, most TCR sequences turned up only very rarely across donors. A later analysis lacked HLA typing for the validation cohort, so it scored co-occurrence in that cohort across all 110 or so repertoires. A total of fewer than 200 TCR beta chains were listed by the study as associated with cytomegalovirus. In a later analysis, TCRs clustered in the first cohort were found to also tend to co-occur in the roughly 130 validation repertoires, with 90% to 95% of cluster scores above 0.

The donors were included in the validation cohort of 120 subjects, a group kept apart from the roughly 670-subject first cohort. The protocol used for the library was the immunoSEQ multiplex PCR assay. Per the authors' processing: A statistical classification framework was built to diagnose cytomegalovirus status from the catalog of TCR beta chain sequences. What TCRdb holds here is the immuneACCESS table cut down to in-frame rearrangements. Part of the clones is not present; checked against another copy, under half of the missing clones reflect an unresolved V gene, and the others are unexplained. The V and J calls and the clone size are those of that table, but D and trimming were determined from the DNA. In all, the sample holds about 270,000 clones, and 80% to 90% of those were seen once. The top ten clonotypes cover 0.95% to 1.1% of the sample. The CDR3 has 15 amino acids, counting the end cysteine and phenylalanine. Just the 45-base CDR3 DNA is kept, in frame starting at base 1. CDR1 and CDR2 (MNHEY, SVGAGI) derive from the germline V gene. V loses 0 bases, J loses 5 bases, and the germline ends lie 10 bases apart.

Worth noting for this clone: It lacks a known antigen. No quality values exist for individual bases; no much larger clone is one base distant.

The rearranged chain carries TRBV6-5 and TRBJ2-2; too little of a D gene remains to name it. The clonotype was recovered from a woman between 18 and 30 years old in good health and CMV-seronegative. The specimen was PBMCs. The DNA is as follows: TGTGCCAGCAGTTACTCGCCCTACCAAACCGGGGAGCTGTTTTTT. Its translation is CASSYSPYQTGELFF.